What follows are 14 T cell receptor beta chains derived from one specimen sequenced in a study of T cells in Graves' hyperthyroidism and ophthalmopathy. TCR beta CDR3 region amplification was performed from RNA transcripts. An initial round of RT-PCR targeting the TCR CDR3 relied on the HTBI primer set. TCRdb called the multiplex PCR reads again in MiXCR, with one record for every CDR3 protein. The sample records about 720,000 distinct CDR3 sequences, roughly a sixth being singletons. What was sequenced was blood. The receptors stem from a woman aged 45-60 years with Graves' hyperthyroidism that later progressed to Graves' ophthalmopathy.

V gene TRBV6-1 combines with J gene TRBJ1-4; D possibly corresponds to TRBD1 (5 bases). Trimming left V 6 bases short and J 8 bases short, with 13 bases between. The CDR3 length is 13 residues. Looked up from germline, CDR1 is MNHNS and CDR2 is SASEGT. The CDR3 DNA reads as TGTGCCAGCAGCGGGACCCGAAGGGAAAAACTGTTTTTT. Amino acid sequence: CASSGTRREKLFF.

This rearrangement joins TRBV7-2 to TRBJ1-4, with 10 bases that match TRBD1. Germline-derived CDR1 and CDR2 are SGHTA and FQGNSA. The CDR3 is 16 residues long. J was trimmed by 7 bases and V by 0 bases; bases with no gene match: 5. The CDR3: CASSLAAGQGREKLFF. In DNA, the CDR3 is TGTGCCAGCAGCTTAGCCGCGGGACAGGGGCGTGAAAAACTGTTTTTT.

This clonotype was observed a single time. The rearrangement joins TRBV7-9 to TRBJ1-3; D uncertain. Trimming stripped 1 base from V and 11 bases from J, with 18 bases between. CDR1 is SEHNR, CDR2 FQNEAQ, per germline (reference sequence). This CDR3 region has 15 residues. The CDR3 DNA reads TGTGCCAGCAGCTTAGTGAGTGACGTCCAATCCGCCATATATTTT. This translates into CASSLVSDVQSAIYF.

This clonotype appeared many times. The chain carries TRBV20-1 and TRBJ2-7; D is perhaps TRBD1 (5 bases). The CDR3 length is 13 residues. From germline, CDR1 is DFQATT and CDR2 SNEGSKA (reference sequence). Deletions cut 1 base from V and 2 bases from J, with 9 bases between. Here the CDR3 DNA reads TGCAGTGCTAGAGGTGACAGTACCTACGAGCAGTACTTC. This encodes CSARGDSTYEQYF.

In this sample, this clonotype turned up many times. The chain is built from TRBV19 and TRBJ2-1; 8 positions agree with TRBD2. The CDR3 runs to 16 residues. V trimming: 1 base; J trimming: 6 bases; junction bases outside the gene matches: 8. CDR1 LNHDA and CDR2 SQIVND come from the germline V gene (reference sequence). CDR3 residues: CASSIARLAGSNEQFF. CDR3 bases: TGTGCCAGTAGTATAGCCCGGCTAGCGGGCAGCAATGAGCAGTTCTTC.

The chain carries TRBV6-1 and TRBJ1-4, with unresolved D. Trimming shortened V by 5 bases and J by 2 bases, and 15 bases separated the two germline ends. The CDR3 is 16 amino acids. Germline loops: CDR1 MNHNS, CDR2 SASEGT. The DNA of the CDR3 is TGTGCCAGCAGTCAAGACGAGGAGGGCACTAATGAAAAACTGTTTTTT. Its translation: CASSQDEEGTNEKLFF.

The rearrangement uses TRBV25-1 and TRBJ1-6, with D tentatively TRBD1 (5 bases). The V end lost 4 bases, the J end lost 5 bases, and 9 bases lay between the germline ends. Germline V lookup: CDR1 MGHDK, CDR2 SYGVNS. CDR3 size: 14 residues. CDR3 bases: TGTGCCAGCAGTGTAGGGACTCATAATTCACCCCTCCACTTT. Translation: CASSVGTHNSPLHF.

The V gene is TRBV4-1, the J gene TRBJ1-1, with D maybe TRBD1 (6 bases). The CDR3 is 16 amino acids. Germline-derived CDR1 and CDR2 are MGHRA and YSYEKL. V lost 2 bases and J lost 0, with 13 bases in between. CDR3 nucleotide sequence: TGCGCCAGCAGCCAAATGGGGGGCGGGCTGAACACTGAAGCTTTCTTT. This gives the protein CASSQMGGGLNTEAFF.

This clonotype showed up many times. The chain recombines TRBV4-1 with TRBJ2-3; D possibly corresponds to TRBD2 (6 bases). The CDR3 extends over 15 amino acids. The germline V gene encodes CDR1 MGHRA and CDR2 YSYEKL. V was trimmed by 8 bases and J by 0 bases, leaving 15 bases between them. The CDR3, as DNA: TGCGCCAGCGGGCTTAGCGGACCGAGCACAGATACGCAGTATTTT. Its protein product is CASGLSGPSTDTQYF.

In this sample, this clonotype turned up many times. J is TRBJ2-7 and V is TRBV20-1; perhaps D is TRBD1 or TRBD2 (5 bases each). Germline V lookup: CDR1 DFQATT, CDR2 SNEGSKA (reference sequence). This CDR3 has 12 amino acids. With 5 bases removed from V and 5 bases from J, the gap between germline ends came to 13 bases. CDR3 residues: CSASGTTNEQYF. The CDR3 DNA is TGCAGTGCTTCCGGGACGACGAACGAGCAGTACTTC.

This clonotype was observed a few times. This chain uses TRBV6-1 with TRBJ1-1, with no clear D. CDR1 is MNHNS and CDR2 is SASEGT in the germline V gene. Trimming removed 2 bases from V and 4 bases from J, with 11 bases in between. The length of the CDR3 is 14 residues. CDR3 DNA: TGTGCCAGCAGTGAACCTGGGAAGGGCACTGAAGCTTTCTTT. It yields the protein CASSEPGKGTEAFF.

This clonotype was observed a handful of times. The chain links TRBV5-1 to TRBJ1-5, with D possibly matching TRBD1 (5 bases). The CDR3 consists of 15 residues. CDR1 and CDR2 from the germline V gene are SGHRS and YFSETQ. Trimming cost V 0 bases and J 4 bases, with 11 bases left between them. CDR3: CASSLVGAPNQPQHF. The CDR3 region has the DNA TGCGCCAGCAGCTTGGTTGGGGCGCCTAATCAGCCCCAGCATTTT.

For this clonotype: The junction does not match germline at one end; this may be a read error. The chain's CDR3 is CASSLVRTSGGATQYF. The CDR3 region has the DNA TGTGCCAGCAGCTTGGTGAGAACTAGCGGGGGAGCGACCCAGTACTTC. This chain uses TRBV5-1 with TRBJ2-5; TRBD2 agrees at 11 bases. CDR1 is SGHRS, CDR2 YFSETQ, per germline. The CDR3 is made up of 16 amino acids.

CDR3 residues: CASSLSGESLLSYEQYF. CDR3 bases: TGTGCCAGCAGTTTAAGCGGGGAGTCCCTCCTTTCCTACGAGCAGTACTTC. J is TRBJ2-7 and V is TRBV12-3 or TRBV12-4; 7 nucleotides match TRBD2. With V trimmed by 2 bases and J by 1 base, 11 bases remained unmatched. The CDR3 extends over 17 amino acids.